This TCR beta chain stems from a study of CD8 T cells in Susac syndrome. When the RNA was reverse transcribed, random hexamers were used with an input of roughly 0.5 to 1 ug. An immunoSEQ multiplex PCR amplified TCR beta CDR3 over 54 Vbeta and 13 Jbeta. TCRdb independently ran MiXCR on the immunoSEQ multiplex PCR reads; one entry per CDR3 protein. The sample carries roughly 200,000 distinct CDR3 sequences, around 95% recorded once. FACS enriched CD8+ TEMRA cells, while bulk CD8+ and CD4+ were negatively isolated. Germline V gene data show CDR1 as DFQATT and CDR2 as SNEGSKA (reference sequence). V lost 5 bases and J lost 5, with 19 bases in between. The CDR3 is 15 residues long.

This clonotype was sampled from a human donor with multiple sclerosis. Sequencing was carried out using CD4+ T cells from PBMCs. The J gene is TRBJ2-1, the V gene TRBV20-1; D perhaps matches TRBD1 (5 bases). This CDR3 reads CSAPSTAGPNNEQFF. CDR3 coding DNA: TGCAGTGCTCCCTCGACAGCCGGTCCAAACAATGAGCAGTTCTTC.